This T cell receptor beta chain is from a study of T cell responses to AZD1222 COVID-19 vaccine. Notes on the study in general: Donors skewed white British and female; clonal diversity was possibly underestimated.

Concerning this clone itself: Antigen: not known. No DNA is shown, since the ends of the CDR3 on it are uncertain; the CDR3 is the one TCRdb lists.

Germline CDR1 MGHRA, CDR2 YSYEKL. The CDR3 is 13 residues long, ends included. Libraries were prepared by immunoSEQ multiplex PCR; TCRdb keeps only in-frame clonotypes and omits some of them. The table shows hundreds of thousands of clones, with around 93% occurring only once. Second-dose schedules of about 4 or about 12 weeks were combined. This sequence joins TRBV4-1 and TRBJ2-1; the D call in the table, TRBD2, was not verified against the DNA. This TCR was recovered from an adult who received the AZD1222 COVID-19 vaccine. Sequenced here: peripheral blood, sampled 28 days after the second AZD1222 dose. CDR3 loop: CASSQVAGGSKFF.